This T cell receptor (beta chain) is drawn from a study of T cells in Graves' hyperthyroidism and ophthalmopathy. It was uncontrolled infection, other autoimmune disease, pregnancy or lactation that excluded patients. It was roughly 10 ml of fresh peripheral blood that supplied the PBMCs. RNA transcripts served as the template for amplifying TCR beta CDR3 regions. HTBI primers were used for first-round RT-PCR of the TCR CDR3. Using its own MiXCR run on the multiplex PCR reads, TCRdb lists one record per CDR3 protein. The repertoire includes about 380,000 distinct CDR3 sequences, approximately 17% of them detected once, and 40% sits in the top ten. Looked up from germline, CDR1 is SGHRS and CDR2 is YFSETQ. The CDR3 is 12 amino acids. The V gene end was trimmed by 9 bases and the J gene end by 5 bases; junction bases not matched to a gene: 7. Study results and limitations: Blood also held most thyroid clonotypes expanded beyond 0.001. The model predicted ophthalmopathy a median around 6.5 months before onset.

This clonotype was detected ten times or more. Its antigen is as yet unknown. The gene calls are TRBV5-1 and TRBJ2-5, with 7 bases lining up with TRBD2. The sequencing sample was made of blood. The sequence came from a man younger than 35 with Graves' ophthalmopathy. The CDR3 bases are TGCGCCACTAGCCGGGAGGCTGAGACCCAGTACTTC. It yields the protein CATSREAETQYF.